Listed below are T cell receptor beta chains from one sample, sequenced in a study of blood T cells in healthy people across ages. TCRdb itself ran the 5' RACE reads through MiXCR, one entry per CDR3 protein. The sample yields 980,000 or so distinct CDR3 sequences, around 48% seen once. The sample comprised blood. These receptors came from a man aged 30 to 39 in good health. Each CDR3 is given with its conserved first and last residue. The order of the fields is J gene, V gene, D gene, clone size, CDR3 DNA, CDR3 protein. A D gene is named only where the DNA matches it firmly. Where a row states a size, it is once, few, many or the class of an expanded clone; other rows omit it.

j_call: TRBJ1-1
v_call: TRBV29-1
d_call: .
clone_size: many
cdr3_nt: TGCAGCGTTGCCGGGAACAGGGCCATGGCAGGGAACACTGAAGCTTTCTTT
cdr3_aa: CSVAGNRAMAGNTEAFF

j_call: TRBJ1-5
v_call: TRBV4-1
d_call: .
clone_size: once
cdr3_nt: TGCGCCAGCAGCCAAGCTCCCGGGAAGGGCTCGCCCCAGCATTTT
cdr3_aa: CASSQAPGKGSPQHF

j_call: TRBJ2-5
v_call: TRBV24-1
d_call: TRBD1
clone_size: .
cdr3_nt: TGTGCCACCAGTGACCCGACAGGGAAGGAGTACTTC
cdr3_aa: CATSDPTGKEYF

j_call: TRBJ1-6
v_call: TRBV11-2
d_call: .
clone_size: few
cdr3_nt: TGTGCCAGCAGCACGACACTAGATTCACCCCTCCACTTT
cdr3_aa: CASSTTLDSPLHF

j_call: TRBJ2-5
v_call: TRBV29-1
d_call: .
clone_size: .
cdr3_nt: TGCAGCGCTCCCCTCGGGGAACAAGAGACCCAGTACTTC
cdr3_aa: CSAPLGEQETQYF

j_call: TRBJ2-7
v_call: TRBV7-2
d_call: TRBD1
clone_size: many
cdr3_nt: TGTGCCAGCAGCTTCGGACAGGGTTTCGGCGAGCAGTACTTC
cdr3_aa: CASSFGQGFGEQYF

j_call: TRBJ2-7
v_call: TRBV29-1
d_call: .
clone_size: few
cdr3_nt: TGCAGCGCCACGGAGAGGGGCTCCTACGAGCAGTACTTC
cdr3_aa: CSATERGSYEQYF

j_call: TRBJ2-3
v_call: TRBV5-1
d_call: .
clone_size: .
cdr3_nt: TGCGCCAGCAGCTTGGACCCCTTGCCAGATACGCAGTATTTT
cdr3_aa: CASSLDPLPDTQYF

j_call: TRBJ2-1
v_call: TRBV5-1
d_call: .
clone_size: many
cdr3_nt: TGCGCCAGCAGCTTGGAAGGTAGCGGTAGCTCCTACAATGAGCAGTTCTTC
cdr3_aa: CASSLEGSGSSYNEQFF

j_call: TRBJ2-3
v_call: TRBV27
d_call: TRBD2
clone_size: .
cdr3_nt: TGTGCCAGCCAACTAGCGGGCACAGATACGCAGTATTTT
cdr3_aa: CASQLAGTDTQYF

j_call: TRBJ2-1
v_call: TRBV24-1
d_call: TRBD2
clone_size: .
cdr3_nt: TGTGCCACCAGTGATTTTGTAGTAGCGGGGGAAGAGCAGTTCTTC
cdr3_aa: CATSDFVVAGEEQFF

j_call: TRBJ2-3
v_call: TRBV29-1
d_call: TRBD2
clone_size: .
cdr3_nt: TGCAGCGTTCACGCGGGGGTAAGAGATACGCAGTATTTT
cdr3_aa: CSVHAGVRDTQYF

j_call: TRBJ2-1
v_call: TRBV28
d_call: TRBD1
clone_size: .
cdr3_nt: TGTGCCAGCAGTTTAACTGGACAGGGGGCAAATGAGCAGTTCTTC
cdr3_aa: CASSLTGQGANEQFF

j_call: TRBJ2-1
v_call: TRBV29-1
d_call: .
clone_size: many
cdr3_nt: TGCAGCGGGCGAAGGACAGTCGATGGGGGTGAGCAGTTCTTC
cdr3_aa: CSGRRTVDGGEQFF

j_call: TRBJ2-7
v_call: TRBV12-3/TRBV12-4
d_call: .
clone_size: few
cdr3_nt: TGTGCCAGCAGTTCCTTAAGGCATCAGTACTTC
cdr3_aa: CASSSLRHQYF

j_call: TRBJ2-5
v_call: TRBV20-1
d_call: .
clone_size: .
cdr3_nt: TGCAGTGCTAGACCGGGGCAAGGGCAGTACTTC
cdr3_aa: CSARPGQGQYF

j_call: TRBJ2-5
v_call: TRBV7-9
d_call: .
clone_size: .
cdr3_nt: TGTGCCAGCACCACCACCGAGGACCCCCTGGTGACCCAGTACTTC
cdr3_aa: CASTTTEDPLVTQYF

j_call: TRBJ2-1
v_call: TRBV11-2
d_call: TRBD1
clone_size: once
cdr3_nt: TGTGCCAGCAGCTTAGCCAGGGGGCGGGGTGGGCAGTTCTTC
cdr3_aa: CASSLARGRGGQFF

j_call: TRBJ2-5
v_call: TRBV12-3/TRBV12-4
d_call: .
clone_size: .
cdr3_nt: TGTGCCAGCAGTCCCGGCGACAGGTCGTACGAGCGGTACTTC
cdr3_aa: CASSPGDRSYERYF

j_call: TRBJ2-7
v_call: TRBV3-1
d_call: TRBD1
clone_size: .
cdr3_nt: TGTGCCAGCAGCCACGACGGACAGGTCTACGAGCAGTACTTC
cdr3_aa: CASSHDGQVYEQYF

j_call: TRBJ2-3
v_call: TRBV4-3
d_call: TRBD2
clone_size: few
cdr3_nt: TGCGCCAGCAGCCAAGCCGCCCGCGGGGGGGCTGGTACGCAGTATTTT
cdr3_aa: CASSQAARGGAGTQYF

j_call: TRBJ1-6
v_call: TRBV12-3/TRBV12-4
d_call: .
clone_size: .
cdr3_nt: TGTGCCAGCACCGCCGGGGATTCACCCCTCCACTTT
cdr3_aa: CASTAGDSPLHF

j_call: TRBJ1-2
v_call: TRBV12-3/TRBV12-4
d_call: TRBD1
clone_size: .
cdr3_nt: TGTGCCAGCAGTTGGGGGGACAGGGGGAACTATGGCTACACCTTC
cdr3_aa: CASSWGDRGNYGYTF

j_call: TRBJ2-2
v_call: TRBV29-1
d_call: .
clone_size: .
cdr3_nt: TGCAGCGTTGTCCCCCCGTCCGGGGAGCTGTTTTTT
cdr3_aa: CSVVPPSGELFF

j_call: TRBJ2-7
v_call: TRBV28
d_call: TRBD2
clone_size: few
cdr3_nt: TGTGCCAGCAAGACTAGCGGGGCCGGCAGAGCCTACGAGCAGTACTTC
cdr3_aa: CASKTSGAGRAYEQYF

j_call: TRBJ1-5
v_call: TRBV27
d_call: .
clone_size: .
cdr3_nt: TGTGCCGGCAGTTCTCAGGGGAGCAATCAGCCCCAGCATTTT
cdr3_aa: CAGSSQGSNQPQHF

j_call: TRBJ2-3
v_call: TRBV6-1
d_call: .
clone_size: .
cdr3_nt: TGTGCCAGCAGCCAAAACAGGTTAACCGCAGATATGCAGTATTTT
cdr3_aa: CASSQNRLTADMQYF

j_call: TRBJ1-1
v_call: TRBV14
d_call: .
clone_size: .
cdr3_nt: TGTGCCAGCAGTTCGACGGCTATGAACACTGAAGCTTTCTTT
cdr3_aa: CASSSTAMNTEAFF

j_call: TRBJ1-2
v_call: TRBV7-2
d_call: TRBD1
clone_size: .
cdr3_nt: TGTGCCAGCAGCTCCACCACCGGGGACAGGTCTAACTATGGCTACACCTTC
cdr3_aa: CASSSTTGDRSNYGYTF

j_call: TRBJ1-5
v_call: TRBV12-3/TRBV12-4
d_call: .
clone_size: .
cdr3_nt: TGTGCCAGCAGTGCAGGGATGAGCAATCAGCCCCAGCATTTT
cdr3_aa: CASSAGMSNQPQHF

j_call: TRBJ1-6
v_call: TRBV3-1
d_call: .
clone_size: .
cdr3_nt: TGTGCCAGCAGCCAAGGGAATCGGGTTAATTCACCCCTCCACTTT
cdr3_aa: CASSQGNRVNSPLHF

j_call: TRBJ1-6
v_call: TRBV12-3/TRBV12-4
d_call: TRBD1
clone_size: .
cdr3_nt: TGTGCCAGCACCGAGAACAGGGGCAATTCACCCCTCCACTTT
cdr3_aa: CASTENRGNSPLHF

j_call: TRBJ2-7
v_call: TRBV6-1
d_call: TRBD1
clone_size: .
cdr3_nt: TGTGCCGGCGACCGGACAGGGGAGAACGAGCAGTACTTC
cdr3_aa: CAGDRTGENEQYF

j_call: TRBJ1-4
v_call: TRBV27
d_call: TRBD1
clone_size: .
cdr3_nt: TGTGCCAGCAGGTTACAGGGGGCCGAAAAACTGTTTTTT
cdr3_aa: CASRLQGAEKLFF

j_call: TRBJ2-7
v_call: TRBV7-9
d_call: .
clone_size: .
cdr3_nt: TGTGCCAGCAGCTTCCTACCGGGACGGGGGCCTCAAGGCGAGCAGTACTTC
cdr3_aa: CASSFLPGRGPQGEQYF

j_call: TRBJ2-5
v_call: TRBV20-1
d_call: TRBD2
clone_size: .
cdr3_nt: TGCAGTGCTGCTAATAGCGGGGCTTACCAAGAGACCCAGTACTTC
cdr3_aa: CSAANSGAYQETQYF

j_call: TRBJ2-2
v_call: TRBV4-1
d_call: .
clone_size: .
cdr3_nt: TGCGCCAGCAGCCAAGATCTGAAGGGCGGGGAGCTGTTTTTT
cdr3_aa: CASSQDLKGGELFF

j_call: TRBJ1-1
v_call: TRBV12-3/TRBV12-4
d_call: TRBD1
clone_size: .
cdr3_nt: TGTGCCAGCACTCAGGGGGGTTTTGGAAGCACTGAAGCTTTCTTT
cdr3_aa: CASTQGGFGSTEAFF

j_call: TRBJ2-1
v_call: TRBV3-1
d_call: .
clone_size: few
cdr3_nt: TGTGCCAGCAGCCAAGAGAGCGGAACACCTTACAATGAGCAGTTCTTC
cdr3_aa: CASSQESGTPYNEQFF

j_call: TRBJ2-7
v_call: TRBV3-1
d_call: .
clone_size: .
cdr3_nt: TGTGCCAGCAGCCAAGATGGTCTAGCGACTAACCAGTACTTC
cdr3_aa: CASSQDGLATNQYF

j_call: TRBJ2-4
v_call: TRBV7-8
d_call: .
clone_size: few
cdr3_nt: TGTGCCAGCAGCTTGCGCACCAAAAACATTCAGTACTTC
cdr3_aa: CASSLRTKNIQYF

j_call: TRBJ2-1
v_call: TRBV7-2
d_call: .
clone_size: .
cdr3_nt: TGTGCCAGCAGCCCCGGAACCGTAGGTGAGCAGTTCTTC
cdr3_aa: CASSPGTVGEQFF

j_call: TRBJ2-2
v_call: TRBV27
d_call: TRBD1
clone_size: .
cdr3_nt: TGTGCCAGCAGTTTACTTGGGACAGGGGAAGGCACCGGGGAGCTGTTTTTT
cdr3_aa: CASSLLGTGEGTGELFF

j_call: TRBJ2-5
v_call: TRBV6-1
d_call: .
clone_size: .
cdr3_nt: TGTGCCAGCAGTGAACTAGGACAGAAGGAGACCCAGTACTTC
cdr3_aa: CASSELGQKETQYF

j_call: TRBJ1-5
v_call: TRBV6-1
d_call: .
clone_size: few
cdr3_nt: TGTGCCAGCAGTGAGACAAACGCGGGGCAGCCCCAGCATTTT
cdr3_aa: CASSETNAGQPQHF

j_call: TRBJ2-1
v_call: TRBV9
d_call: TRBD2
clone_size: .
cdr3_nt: TGTGCCAGCAGCGTCACTAGCGGGGACTACAATGAGCAGTTCTTC
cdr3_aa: CASSVTSGDYNEQFF

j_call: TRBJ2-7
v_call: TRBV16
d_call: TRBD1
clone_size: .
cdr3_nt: TGTGCCAGCAGCCAGGACAGGGGGGCCGAGCAGTACTTC
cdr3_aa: CASSQDRGAEQYF

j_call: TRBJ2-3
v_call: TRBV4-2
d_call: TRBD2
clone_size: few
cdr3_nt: TGTGCCAGCAGCCAGACTAGCGGGGGGTATACTAGCACAGATACGCAGTATTTT
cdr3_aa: CASSQTSGGYTSTDTQYF